This record looks at one TCR beta chain sequence and its context. Its antigen is not identified. A far larger clone is off by one base, so a read error is likely. The data are from a study of read filtering for tumor transcriptome and immune sequencing. The library was built from around 0.4 ug RNA with molecular barcoded adaptors for alpha/delta and beta/gamma chains. MiXCR was run by TCRdb on the reads, yielding one entry per CDR3 protein. The repertoire holds about 90,000 distinct CDR3 sequences, with roughly an eighth as singletons. CDR3 length equals 21 residues. Overall study results and limits: Correlation between methods rose after single-read clonotypes were removed.

Sequencing was carried out using a population of CD138-negative cells sorted from bone marrow. V gene TRBV12-3 or TRBV12-4 combines with J gene TRBJ2-1; 9 bases line up with TRBD2. The sequence derives from a donor aged 40 or over with multiple myeloma. DNA for the CDR3: TGTGCTAGTGGTTTGGTACTCTCAGCGGCTAGCGGGATAATGTCCCACAATGAGCAGTTCTTC. Translated: CASGLVLSAASGIMSHNEQFF.